These T cell receptor beta chains were read from a single sample in a study of blood T cell repertoires in COVID-19. Libraries were prepared by immunoSEQ multiplex PCR; TCRdb keeps only in-frame clonotypes and omits some of them. The data show hundreds of thousands of clones, 80% to 90% seen once. The sequencing sample was made of PBMCs or T cells enriched from blood (not recorded which). The receptor set was obtained from a man aged 25 to 40 who had recovered from COVID-19. Both conserved end residues are part of each CDR3. D genes are given only for firm matches. Clone size is shown for a subset of rows, as once, few, many or a class of expanded clone.

once,TRBD1,TRBJ1-2,TRBV19,TGTGCCAGTAGTACCCGACAGGGCTATAACTATGGCTACACCTTC,CASSTRQGYNYGYTF
.,TRBD1,TRBJ2-7,TRBV28,TGTGCCAGCAGTACGACAGGGATCGTAGACGAGCAGTACTTC,CASSTTGIVDEQYF
.,TRBD2,TRBJ2-1,TRBV4-1,TGCGCCAGCAGCCAAGATCTAGCGGGGCGCTACAATGAGCAGTTCTTC,CASSQDLAGRYNEQFF
.,.,TRBJ1-5,TRBV9,TGTGCCAGCAGCGTAGGACCTCAGGGAAATCAGCCCCAGCATTTT,CASSVGPQGNQPQHF
.,.,TRBJ2-7,TRBV10-3,TGTGCCATCAGTGAGTCGGGGGCCGAGCAGTACTTC,CAISESGAEQYF
.,.,TRBJ1-4,TRBV18,TGTGCCAGCTCACCACCTCTAGGGGTTAATGAAAAACTGTTTTTT,CASSPPLGVNEKLFF
.,.,TRBJ2-3,TRBV5-1,TGCGCCAGCAGCTTTATTCTGTCCAGCACAGATACGCAGTATTTT,CASSFILSSTDTQYF
few,.,TRBJ1-3,TRBV7-6,TGTGCCAGCAGCTACACCGTCGGGGGGGCCGGAAACACCATATATTTT,CASSYTVGGAGNTIYF
.,TRBD2,TRBJ2-3,TRBV5-1,TGCGCCAGCAGCATCGGGACTAGGGGGACAGATACGCAGTATTTT,CASSIGTRGTDTQYF
once,.,TRBJ1-2,TRBV20-1,TGCAGTGCTAGTCGCCCGGAGCTAAACTATGGCTACACCTTC,CSASRPELNYGYTF
few,TRBD1,TRBJ1-6,TRBV3-1/TRBV3-2,TGTGCCAGCAGCACCTCTTCCGGGACAGGACGTGGGTGGTCACCCCTCCACTTT,CASSTSSGTGRGWSPLHF
.,TRBD1,TRBJ1-4,TRBV28,TGTGCCAGCACCCCAGGGGGTAGGGAAAAACTGTTTTTT,CASTPGGREKLFF
.,.,TRBJ1-6,TRBV18,TGTGCCAGCTCACCACCGTCGGGGAAATCACCCCTCCACTTT,CASSPPSGKSPLHF
.,TRBD2,TRBJ2-4,TRBV7-2,TGTGCCAGCAGCCCTTGGACTAGCGGGCAGCGACAAGCCAAAAACATTCAGTACTTC,CASSPWTSGQRQAKNIQYF
once,TRBD2,TRBJ2-7,TRBV7-2,TGTGCCAGCAGCTCCGGATGGGCGGGAGGGCCCTACGAGCAGTACTTC,CASSSGWAGGPYEQYF
.,.,TRBJ2-2,TRBV7-9,TGTGCCAGCAGCACCGCGGCTAAAACCGGGGAGCTGTTTTTT,CASSTAAKTGELFF
.,.,TRBJ2-2,TRBV27,TGTGCCAGCAGTGGGGGGACCGGGGAGCTGTTTTTT,CASSGGTGELFF
few,TRBD1,TRBJ2-7,TRBV11-3,TGTGCCAGCAGCTTAGACGACCGGGACAGAAGGTCCTACGAGCAGTACTTC,CASSLDDRDRRSYEQYF
.,TRBD1,TRBJ1-2,TRBV6-1,TGTGCCAGCAGTGAATCGGGACAGGGCGCCTTTAACTATGGCTACACCTTC,CASSESGQGAFNYGYTF
.,.,TRBJ2-5,TRBV7-8,TGTGCCAGCAGCTTCAGGGGCCCCGGGGAGACCCAGTACTTC,CASSFRGPGETQYF
once,TRBD2,TRBJ2-5,TRBV30,TGTGCCTGGAGTGTAACCGGGAGGAATTTTGAGACCCAGTACTTC,CAWSVTGRNFETQYF
.,TRBD1,TRBJ1-2,TRBV30,TGTGCCTGGAGTGTACACGGCAGGGGGCCGGGTGGCTACACCTTC,CAWSVHGRGPGGYTF
.,TRBD1,TRBJ2-6,TRBV6-4,TGTGCCAGCAGTGACTCTTCAGGGGGCGGCTCTGGGGCCAACGTCCTGACTTTC,CASSDSSGGGSGANVLTF
.,TRBD1,TRBJ1-1,TRBV6-5,TGTGCCAGCAGCCGACAGGGAGAAGCTTTCTTT,CASSRQGEAFF
.,.,TRBJ2-1,TRBV11-2,TGTGCCAGCAGCTTAGGAGGGGGGGGTGAGCAGTTCTTC,CASSLGGGGEQFF
once,TRBD2,TRBJ2-7,TRBV6-4,TGTGCCAGCTCCTTCAGGACTAGCGGGGTGGACGAGCAGTACTTC,CASSFRTSGVDEQYF
.,TRBD1,TRBJ1-1,TRBV12-3/TRBV12-4,TGTGCCAGCAGTGTGACAGGGCGGTCTGAAGCTTTCTTT,CASSVTGRSEAFF
.,TRBD1,TRBJ2-7,TRBV5-4,TGTGCCAGCAGCCGTCTCCCCCGGGACAGGGACTCCTACGAGCAGTACTTC,CASSRLPRDRDSYEQYF
.,.,TRBJ2-3,TRBV5-1,TGCGCCAGCGCCCGTGACCCGGGTACGCAGTATTTT,CASARDPGTQYF
.,.,TRBJ1-2,TRBV2,TGTGCCAGCAGTTCGGGGTACGACTATGGCTACACCTTC,CASSSGYDYGYTF
once,.,TRBJ1-2,TRBV11-3,TGTGCCAGCAGCTTAGGTAGCTCCCAGGGCTATGGCTACACCTTC,CASSLGSSQGYGYTF
.,TRBD1,TRBJ1-5,TRBV18,TGTGCCAGCTCTCGACAGGGGGCCTTGGGCAATCAGCCCCAGCATTTT,CASSRQGALGNQPQHF
.,TRBD1,TRBJ2-7,TRBV29-1,TGCAGCGCCGGACAGGTAGCCGAGCAGTACTTC,CSAGQVAEQYF
.,.,TRBJ1-3,TRBV3-1/TRBV3-2,TGTGCCAGCAGCCAAGGGTGGGGGCTCGGAAACACCATATATTTT,CASSQGWGLGNTIYF
.,.,TRBJ2-7,TRBV19,TGTGCCAGTAGTATCCGGGTAGGCGACGAGCAGTACTTC,CASSIRVGDEQYF
.,TRBD2,TRBJ2-5,TRBV5-8,TGTGCCAGCAGCTTGGCTAGCGGAGAGACCCAGTACTTC,CASSLASGETQYF
.,.,TRBJ2-7,TRBV30,TGTGCCTGGTCCGTCTCCTACGAGCAGTACTTC,CAWSVSYEQYF
.,.,TRBJ2-7,TRBV5-1,TGCGCCAGCAGACCAGGGGCTACCGATTACGAGCAGTACTTC,CASRPGATDYEQYF
once,.,TRBJ2-3,TRBV18,TGTGCCAGCTCACCCGGCAGGGGCAGGGCGAGGGGCACAGATACGCAGTATTTT,CASSPGRGRARGTDTQYF
.,TRBD1,TRBJ2-3,TRBV24-1,TGTGCCACCAGTGATCCCGGGACAGGGAGCACAGATACGCAGTATTTT,CATSDPGTGSTDTQYF
few,TRBD1,TRBJ1-1,TRBV18,TGTGCCAGCTCACCAGAGGACAGGGGGCCTCTATTCTTCTTT,CASSPEDRGPLFFF
once,TRBD1,TRBJ2-1,TRBV5-1,TGCGCCAGCAGCCCCTCCGGGACAGGGCCATACAATGAGCAGTTCTTC,CASSPSGTGPYNEQFF
.,.,TRBJ2-7,TRBV5-4,TGTGCCAGCAGCTTGGGGGGTTTGGCGGGGGCGCCTAGAGAGCAGTACTTC,CASSLGGLAGAPREQYF
.,.,TRBJ2-7,TRBV7-2,TGTGCCAGCAGCAACCGGCAGGGCGGCGAGCAGTACTTC,CASSNRQGGEQYF
.,.,TRBJ2-3,TRBV10-2,TGCGCCAGCGATGGCGGGAGCACAGATACGCAGTATTTT,CASDGGSTDTQYF
.,TRBD2,TRBJ2-1,TRBV5-1,TGCGCCAGCAGCTTGATTACGGGGGGCTCCTACAATGAGCAGTTCTTC,CASSLITGGSYNEQFF
.,TRBD1,TRBJ1-4,TRBV12-3/TRBV12-4,TGTGCCAGCCAAAGGAGCAGGGGGGAAAAACTGTTTTTT,CASQRSRGEKLFF
.,.,TRBJ1-3,TRBV28,TGTGCCGGAACGGACAGAACGTGGCCCACTGGAAACACCATATATTTT,CAGTDRTWPTGNTIYF
.,.,TRBJ2-7,TRBV6-5,TGTGCCAGCACCAAGGGGGGGGCCTCTGACTACGAGCAGTACTTC,CASTKGGASDYEQYF
.,TRBD2,TRBJ2-5,TRBV27,TGTGCCAGCAGCCCTTCTGACATTAGCGGGCGCTACCAAGAGACCCAGTACTTC,CASSPSDISGRYQETQYF
few,TRBD2,TRBJ2-3,TRBV6-4,TGTGCCAGCAGTGACAGCGGGGGGGCAGATACGCAGTATTTT,CASSDSGGADTQYF
.,.,TRBJ2-3,TRBV5-1,TGCGCCAGCAGCTTTAACGTGGCCTCCAGCACAGATACGCAGTATTTT,CASSFNVASSTDTQYF
.,.,TRBJ1-1,TRBV10-3,TGTGCCATCAGTGAGTCGTTACTTTGGGGCATGAACACTGAAGCTTTCTTT,CAISESLLWGMNTEAFF
.,TRBD2,TRBJ2-3,TRBV7-8,TGTGCCAGCAGACTCGGACTAGCGGGAGCGGGCGGCACAGATACGCAGTATTTT,CASRLGLAGAGGTDTQYF
.,.,TRBJ1-6,TRBV4-1,TGCGCCAGCAGCCATGAAGTTACAGGGAGCTCCTATAATTCACCCCTCCACTTT,CASSHEVTGSSYNSPLHF
.,TRBD1,TRBJ2-7,TRBV7-9,TGTGCCAGCAGCCTCGGGACAGAGTCCTACGAGCAGTACTTC,CASSLGTESYEQYF
.,.,TRBJ2-7,TRBV6-5,TGTGCCAGCAGTTACCAAACGGGAAAAACCTACGAGCAGTACTTC,CASSYQTGKTYEQYF